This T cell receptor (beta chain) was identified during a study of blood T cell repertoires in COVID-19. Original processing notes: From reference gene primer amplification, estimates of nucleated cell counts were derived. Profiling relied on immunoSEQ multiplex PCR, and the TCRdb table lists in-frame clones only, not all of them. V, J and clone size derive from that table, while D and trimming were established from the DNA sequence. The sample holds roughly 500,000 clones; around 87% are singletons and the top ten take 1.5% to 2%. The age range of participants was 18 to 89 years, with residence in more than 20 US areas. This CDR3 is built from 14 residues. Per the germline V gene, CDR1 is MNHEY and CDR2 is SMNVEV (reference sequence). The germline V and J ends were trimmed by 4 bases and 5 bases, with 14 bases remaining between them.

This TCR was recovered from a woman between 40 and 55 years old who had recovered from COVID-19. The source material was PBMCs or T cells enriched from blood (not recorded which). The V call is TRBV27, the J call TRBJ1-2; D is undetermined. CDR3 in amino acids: CASSYRGVGYGYTF. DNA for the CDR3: TGTGCCAGCAGTTATCGGGGAGTAGGATATGGCTACACCTTC.